A selection of T cell receptor beta chains follows, all from one sample in a study of T cells in Graves' hyperthyroidism and ophthalmopathy. TCRdb used MiXCR to reprocess the multiplex PCR reads, holding one entry per CDR3 protein. Among 200,000 to 250,000 distinct CDR3 sequences listed, about a sixth were seen once. The sequenced sample consisted of blood. Source of these receptors: a woman between 50 and 59 years old with Graves' hyperthyroidism. Each CDR3 is given with its conserved first and last residue. D genes are given only for firm matches. Part of the rows lack a size; the others show once, few, many or a class for expanded clones.

D gene,V gene,clone size,CDR3 protein
-,TRBV6-2/TRBV6-3,few,CASSYSPLVAEKLFF
-,TRBV30,many,CAWTGGGIGAIYGYTF
-,TRBV15,-,CATSRDWTGNQPQHF
-,TRBV7-9,-,CASSPQSGTTSYNEQFF
-,TRBV2,many,CASSDPGQGQPQHF
-,TRBV2,few,CASKMPNSNQPQHF
-,TRBV6-1,few,CASSQLTGELFF
TRBD1,TRBV5-1,once,CASSLGRGLEQYF
TRBD1,TRBV18,many,CASSRTGGRNTEAFF
-,TRBV28,few,CASSRSGARYGYTF
TRBD2,TRBV7-3,few,CASSLRGGGSSYEQYF
-,TRBV2,many,CASTGGATYYGYTF
-,TRBV2,many,CASSPSLGNEQFF
TRBD1,TRBV30,-,CACYSRDRGTYEQFF
-,TRBV27,many,CASSSYATTNEKLFF
TRBD2,TRBV20-1,many,CSASLGVSGSRGEQYF
TRBD1,TRBV2,many,CARRQGVNTEAFF